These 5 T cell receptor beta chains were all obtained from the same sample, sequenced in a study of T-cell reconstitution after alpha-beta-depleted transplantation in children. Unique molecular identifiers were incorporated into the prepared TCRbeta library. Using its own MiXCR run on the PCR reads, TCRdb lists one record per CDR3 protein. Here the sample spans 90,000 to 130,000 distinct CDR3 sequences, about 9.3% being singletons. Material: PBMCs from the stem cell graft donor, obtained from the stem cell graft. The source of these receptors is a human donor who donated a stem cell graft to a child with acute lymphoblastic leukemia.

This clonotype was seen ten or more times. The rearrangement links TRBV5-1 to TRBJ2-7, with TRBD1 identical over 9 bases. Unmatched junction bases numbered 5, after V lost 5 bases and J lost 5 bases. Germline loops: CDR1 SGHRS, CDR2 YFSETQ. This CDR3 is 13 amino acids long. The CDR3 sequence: CASRGQGRNEQYF. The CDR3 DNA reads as TGCGCCAGCAGGGGACAGGGTCGGAACGAGCAGTACTTC.

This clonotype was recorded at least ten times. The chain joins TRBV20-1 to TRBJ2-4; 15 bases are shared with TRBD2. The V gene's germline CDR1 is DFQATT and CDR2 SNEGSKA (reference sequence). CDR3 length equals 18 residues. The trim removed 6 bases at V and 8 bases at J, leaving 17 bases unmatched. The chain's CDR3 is CSAPGGLAGGSGVDIQYF. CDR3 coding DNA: TGCAGTGCCCCAGGGGGACTAGCGGGAGGATCGGGTGTGGACATTCAGTACTTC.

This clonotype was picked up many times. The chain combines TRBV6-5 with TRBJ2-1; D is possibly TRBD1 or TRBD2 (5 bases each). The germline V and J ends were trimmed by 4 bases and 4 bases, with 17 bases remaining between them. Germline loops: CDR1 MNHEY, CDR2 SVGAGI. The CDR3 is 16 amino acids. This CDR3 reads CASSSRGPTRYNEQFF. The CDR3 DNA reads TGTGCCAGCAGTTCCCGGGGCCCTACCAGATACAATGAGCAGTTCTTC.

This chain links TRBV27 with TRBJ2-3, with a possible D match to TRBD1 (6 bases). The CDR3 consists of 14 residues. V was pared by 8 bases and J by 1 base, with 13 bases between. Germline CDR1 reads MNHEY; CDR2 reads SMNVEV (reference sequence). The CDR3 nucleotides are TGTGCCAGCGTCGACAGGATCGGCACAGATACGCAGTATTTT. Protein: CASVDRIGTDTQYF.

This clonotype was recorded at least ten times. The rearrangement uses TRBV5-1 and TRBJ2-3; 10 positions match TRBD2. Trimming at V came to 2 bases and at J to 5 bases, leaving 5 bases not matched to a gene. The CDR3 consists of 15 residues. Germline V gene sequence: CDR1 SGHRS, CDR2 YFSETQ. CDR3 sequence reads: CASSFSGRAVDTQYF. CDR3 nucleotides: TGCGCCAGCAGCTTCAGCGGGAGGGCCGTAGATACGCAGTATTTT.